One sample yielded the 26 T cell receptor beta chains listed below, sequenced in a study of blood T cell repertoires in COVID-19. Profiling relied on immunoSEQ multiplex PCR, and the TCRdb table lists in-frame clones only, not all of them. The data contain 50,000 to 60,000 clones, 80% to 90% of them seen just once; the ten biggest clones take up less than 2%. The sequencing input was peripheral blood. The origin of the receptors is a man aged 55 to 70 with acute or convalescent COVID-19.

This clone was counted a single time. The CDR3 region has the DNA TGTGCCTGGAGTGTCGGCGGGGGCGCGCCCGGGCAGTACTTC. As protein: CAWSVGGGAPGQYF. The V call is TRBV30, the J call TRBJ2-7, with a tentative D call TRBD2 (7 bases). Looked up from germline, CDR1 is GTSNPN and CDR2 is SVGIG (reference sequence). V was cut by 0 bases and J by 9 bases, with 18 bases left in between. The CDR3 is 14 amino acids.

This clone was observed a single time. The J gene is TRBJ2-5, the V gene TRBV3-1 (or the pseudogene TRBV3-2); 10 positions match TRBD2. Germline V gene lookup returns CDR1 LGHDT and CDR2 YNNKEL (reference sequence). The CDR3 totals 16 residues. After removal of 4 bases from V and 3 bases from J, the junction contained 8 bases not matched to a gene. CDR3 coding DNA: TGTGCCAGCAGCCTGCGACTAGCGGGCTCAAAAGAGACCCAGTACTTC. This translates into CASSLRLAGSKETQYF.

This chain uses TRBV27 with TRBJ2-7; 11 bases are a match to TRBD1. The CDR3 runs to 15 residues. Losses at the gene ends were 2 bases for V and 7 bases for J; bases not matched to a gene: 7. Per germline, CDR1 MNHEY and CDR2 SMNVEV (reference sequence). The CDR3 DNA follows: TGTGCCAGCAGTTTACGGACAGGGGGCATTAATGAGCAGTACTTC. It is translated as CASSLRTGGINEQYF.

The V call is TRBV4-1, the J call TRBJ1-4; D is unresolved. The CDR3 spans 14 residues. V was trimmed by 4 bases and J by 4 bases, leaving 10 bases between them. CDR1 and CDR2 from the germline V gene are MGHRA and YSYEKL. CDR3 amino acids: CASSLQEGNEKLFF. The CDR3 DNA reads TGCGCCAGCAGCCTTCAAGAGGGTAATGAAAAACTGTTTTTT.

CDR3 loop: CASSRRREDGYTF. The CDR3 coding sequence is TGTGCCAGCTCCCGGAGGAGGGAAGATGGCTACACCTTC. The chain links TRBV18 to TRBJ1-2; D call uncertain. The V end lost 6 bases, the J end lost 6 bases, and 14 bases lay between the germline ends. This CDR3 is built from 13 residues. In germline, CDR1 is KGHSH, CDR2 LQKENI.

The chain couples TRBV29-1 to TRBJ2-3, with D perhaps matching TRBD2 (5 bases). Trimming shortened V by 3 bases and J by 2 bases, and 12 bases separated the two germline ends. In germline, CDR1 is SQVTM, CDR2 ANQGSEA. This CDR3 comprises 14 residues. The CDR3 protein is CSVDVEDSTDTQYF. Here the CDR3 DNA reads TGCAGCGTTGATGTGGAGGATTCCACAGATACGCAGTATTTT.

The gene calls are TRBV2 and TRBJ1-4; D perhaps matches TRBD1 (6 bases). CDR3 length equals 13 residues. V gave up 6 bases and J gave up 8 bases, with 13 bases separating them. Per germline, CDR1 SNHLY and CDR2 FYNNEI. CDR3 sequence reads: CASRGGGHEKLFF. The DNA of the CDR3 is TGTGCCAGCAGAGGGGGGGGCCACGAAAAACTGTTTTTT.

This clone was recorded only once. The J gene is TRBJ1-5, the V gene TRBV5-8; TRBD1 matches 7 bases. From germline, CDR1 is SGHTS and CDR2 YDEGEE. J was trimmed by 3 bases and V by 4 bases; bases with no gene match: 7. The CDR3 length is 15 residues. As DNA, the CDR3 is TGTGCCAGCAGCGTGCGACAGGGCCTCAATCAGCCCCAGCATTTT. Translating it yields CASSVRQGLNQPQHF.

In its sample, this clone was seen once. V gene TRBV7-8 combines with J gene TRBJ2-7, with TRBD2 matching over 7 bases. The CDR3 is 13 amino acids. The germline V gene has CDR1 SGHVS and CDR2 FQNEAQ. Trimming cost V 5 bases and J 6 bases; bases outside gene matches: 7. In DNA form, the CDR3 reads TGTGCCAGCAGCCGCGGGGGATCCCTCGAGCAGTACTTC. Its translation is CASSRGGSLEQYF.

The genes are TRBV7-2 and TRBJ2-4, with D tentatively TRBD1 (6 bases). The germline V gene has CDR1 SGHTA and CDR2 FQGNSA. Between the trimmed V and J ends, which lost 0 bases and 12 bases, there was a span of 15 bases. The CDR3 is made up of 14 amino acids. Written as DNA, the CDR3 is TGTGCCAGCAGCTTAGCCGGGACATCTCGTTATCAGTACTTC. Translation gives CASSLAGTSRYQYF.

In this sample, this clone turned up once. The rearrangement uses TRBV10-3 and TRBJ2-2, with D perhaps matching TRBD1 (5 bases). The CDR3 loop spans 15 amino acids. Germline V gene sequence: CDR1 ENHRY, CDR2 SYGVKD. With 2 bases removed from V and 0 bases from J, the gap between germline ends came to 7 bases. In DNA form, the CDR3 reads TGTGCCATCAGTGAGGGACACGCGAACACCGGGGAGCTGTTTTTT. Translated: CAISEGHANTGELFF.

The chain carries TRBV29-1 and TRBJ1-3, with D unresolved. Trimming took off 4 bases at V and 9 bases at J, with 13 bases between the two ends. CDR3 length: 12 amino acids. Germline CDR1 and CDR2: SQVTM and ANQGSEA. The DNA for the CDR3 is TGCAGCGTTGCCCCCAGACTAGGCACCATATATTTT. This codes for CSVAPRLGTIYF.

V usage is TRBV12-5 and J usage is TRBJ2-7; 8 bases match TRBD1. The junction had 6 bases not matched to a gene; V was cut back by 6 bases and J by 2 bases. The CDR3 runs to 14 residues. Germline CDR1 is LGHNT and CDR2 is FRNRAP. The CDR3: CASGRGTGTYEQYF. DNA for the CDR3: TGTGCTAGTGGCCGTGGGACAGGTACCTACGAGCAGTACTTC.

This sequence joins TRBV7-9 and TRBJ2-7; TRBD1 matches 7 bases. The germline V gene has CDR1 SEHNR and CDR2 FQNEAQ (reference sequence). CDR3 length equals 15 residues. The ends lost 6 bases at V and 6 bases at J; junction bases unmatched: 14. This CDR3 reads CASSHTGAQLSEQYF. The CDR3 bases are TGTGCCAGCAGTCATACAGGGGCCCAACTCTCCGAGCAGTACTTC.

The rearrangement links TRBV11-2 to TRBJ1-1, with a possible D match to TRBD1 (5 bases). Germline V lookup: CDR1 SGHAT, CDR2 FQNNGV. The germline V and J ends were trimmed by 3 bases and 4 bases, with 12 bases remaining between them. The CDR3 loop spans 14 amino acids. The CDR3 DNA is TGTGCCAGCAGCTTGTCAGGGATTCGCACTGAAGCTTTCTTT. Residues: CASSLSGIRTEAFF.

In regard to this clone: Additional DNA sequences in this sample encode the identical CDR3. CDR3 protein: CASSPQRGGTGELFF. As DNA, the CDR3 is TGTGCCAGCTCACCACAGAGGGGAGGAACCGGGGAGCTGTTTTTT. The rearrangement links TRBV18 to TRBJ2-2; maybe TRBD2 (6 bases). The CDR3 is made up of 15 amino acids. V lost 1 base and J lost 5, with 11 bases in between. Germline assignment: CDR1 KGHSH and CDR2 LQKENI.

The V and J genes are TRBV7-2 and TRBJ1-1, with a weak D call TRBD1 (5 bases). The V end lost 3 bases, the J end lost 0 bases, and 8 bases lay between the germline ends. The CDR3 extends over 14 amino acids. Germline V gene data show CDR1 as SGHTA and CDR2 as FQGNSA. The CDR3 is CASSFRGLNTEAFF. As DNA, the CDR3 is TGTGCCAGCAGCTTTCGGGGGTTGAACACTGAAGCTTTCTTT.

The chain joins TRBV5-1 to TRBJ2-1, with TRBD1 as a possible D gene (6 bases). The CDR3 has 15 residues. The V end lost 0 bases, the J end lost 9 bases, and 16 bases lay between the germline ends. Germline CDR1 SGHRS, CDR2 YFSETQ. DNA of the CDR3: TGCGCCAGCAGCTTGGTGGGACAAAACGCATTTGAGCAGTTCTTC. It encodes CASSLVGQNAFEQFF.

The chain links TRBV11-2 to TRBJ2-3; tentative D call: TRBD1 (6 bases). V dropped 5 bases and J dropped 6 bases, with 12 bases sitting between them. CDR3 size: 13 residues. CDR1 SGHAT and CDR2 FQNNGV come from the germline V gene. The DNA of the CDR3 is TGTGCCAGCAGCCCAGGGGAATCTGATACGCAGTATTTT. Translated: CASSPGESDTQYF.

The chain employs TRBV4-1 and TRBJ2-3; D is perhaps TRBD1 (5 bases). The germline V gene encodes CDR1 MGHRA and CDR2 YSYEKL. With 3 bases removed from V and 1 base from J, the gap between germline ends came to 14 bases. CDR3 length: 16 residues. The CDR3 nucleotides are TGCGCCAGCAGCCAGTTCAGGGCGTCCGGCACAGATACGCAGTATTTT. Translated, it gives CASSQFRASGTDTQYF.

The V and J genes are TRBV6-5 and TRBJ1-2; D is perhaps TRBD1 (6 bases). The CDR3 spans 15 residues. V lost 5 bases and J 5 bases, leaving 18 bases between the germline ends. Germline lookup yields CDR1 MNHEY and CDR2 SVGAGI. CDR3 DNA: TGTGCCAGCAGTCAGGGGACGACCGCGCCGTATGGCTACACCTTC. This translates into CASSQGTTAPYGYTF.

For the CDR3, the DNA is TGTGCCAGCAGCTCCGGACGGGAGAACACTGAAGCTTTCTTT. It encodes CASSSGRENTEAFF. V usage is TRBV11-3 and J usage is TRBJ1-1; D unclear. Per germline, CDR1 SGHNT and CDR2 YENEEA. The CDR3 loop spans 14 amino acids. V was cut by 4 bases and J by 1 base, with 10 bases left in between. Based on the CDR3 plus reference TRBV11-3 and TRBJ1-1, the full variable domain is EAGVVQSPRYKIIEKKQPVAFWCNPISGHNTLYWYLQNLGQGPELLIRYENEEAVDDSQLPKDRFSAERLKGVDSTLKIQPAELGDSAVYLCASSSGRENTEAFFGQGTRLTVV.

This clone appeared a few times. The chain employs TRBV3-1 (or the pseudogene TRBV3-2) and TRBJ1-1, with D possibly TRBD1 on 6 matching bases. V lost 4 bases and J lost 1, with 10 bases in between. Looked up from germline, CDR1 is LGHDT and CDR2 is YNNKEL (reference sequence). This CDR3 contains 14 residues. The CDR3 nucleotides are TGTGCCAGCAGCCCCTGGACAGAGAACACTGAAGCTTTCTTT. Amino acids: CASSPWTENTEAFF.

CDR3 nucleotide sequence: TGTGCCAGCAGCGCCCCTGGGCCATATGGCTACACCTTC. As protein: CASSAPGPYGYTF. This sequence joins TRBV7-9 and TRBJ1-2, with D unclear. V lost 5 bases to trimming and J lost 5 bases, with 12 bases between them. This CDR3 region has 13 residues. CDR1 and CDR2 (germline): SEHNR, FQNEAQ (reference sequence).

V and J are TRBV12-3 or TRBV12-4 and TRBJ1-1; 7 bases align to TRBD1. The CDR3 is 13 residues long. Unmatched junction bases numbered 4, after V lost 7 bases and J lost 2 bases. The CDR3 loop is CASTRTGNTEAFF. The CDR3 nucleotides read TGTGCCAGCACCCGGACAGGAAACACTGAAGCTTTCTTT.

This chain connects TRBV24-1 to TRBJ1-1; tentatively, D is TRBD1 (6 bases). Trimming shortened V by 4 bases and J by 11 bases, and 19 bases separated the two germline ends. CDR3 length: 14 amino acids. Germline V gives CDR1 KGHDR, CDR2 SFDVKD. The CDR3 sequence: CATSDTRPTGAAFF. Written as DNA, the CDR3 is TGTGCCACCAGTGACACTCGCCCGACAGGAGCGGCTTTCTTT.